The rows below give T cell receptor beta chains drawn from one sample of a study of spatial heterogeneity in lung cancer. TCRdb reprocessed the 5' RACE reads via MiXCR and lists one record per CDR3 protein. Among 20,000 to 30,000 distinct CDR3 sequences listed, under 10% were seen once. The material was lung tumor tissue, obtained at surgery. These receptors were collected from a male donor with early-stage non-small cell lung cancer. Both conserved end residues are part of each CDR3.

v_gene: TRBV20-1
j_gene: TRBJ1-2
CDR3aa: CSASSGEGYGYTF

v_gene: TRBV11-1
j_gene: TRBJ2-1
CDR3aa: CASSPNGGGANEQFF

v_gene: TRBV20-1
j_gene: TRBJ2-3
CDR3aa: CSATHRDSSTDTQYF

v_gene: TRBV20-1
j_gene: TRBJ2-7
CDR3aa: CSARGGAGPYEQYF

v_gene: TRBV7-8
j_gene: TRBJ2-4
CDR3aa: CASSLGLGWGNIQYF

v_gene: TRBV28
j_gene: TRBJ2-5
CDR3aa: CASKMRETQYF

v_gene: TRBV7-2
j_gene: TRBJ1-2
CDR3aa: CASSLVGSNYGYTF

v_gene: TRBV20-1
j_gene: TRBJ2-5
CDR3aa: CSALGGGSETQYF

v_gene: TRBV29-1
j_gene: TRBJ2-7
CDR3aa: CSVYLNYEQYF

v_gene: TRBV7-2
j_gene: TRBJ1-1
CDR3aa: CASSSRGGSTEAFF

v_gene: TRBV5-1
j_gene: TRBJ2-1
CDR3aa: CASGLAEGVLTDEQFF

v_gene: TRBV20-1
j_gene: TRBJ2-7
CDR3aa: CSARDRANPYEQYF

v_gene: TRBV4-3
j_gene: TRBJ2-5
CDR3aa: CASSQEATGQETQYF

v_gene: TRBV28
j_gene: TRBJ1-1
CDR3aa: CASSLGTGFHRTEAFF

v_gene: TRBV12-3/TRBV12-4
j_gene: TRBJ2-2
CDR3aa: CASRYTTGELFF

v_gene: TRBV2
j_gene: TRBJ2-1
CDR3aa: CASRRQSNYNEQFF

v_gene: TRBV5-4
j_gene: TRBJ2-1
CDR3aa: CASSSRTSGSYNEQFF

v_gene: TRBV7-8
j_gene: TRBJ2-2
CDR3aa: CASSLVSRESSGELFF

v_gene: TRBV28
j_gene: TRBJ2-2
CDR3aa: CASSLSTVTGELFF

v_gene: TRBV20-1
j_gene: TRBJ2-3
CDR3aa: CSARVPLLRTDTQYF